The clone carrying this T cell receptor (beta chain) was counted a few times. Its antigen is unidentified. These data originate in a study of molecular identifiers for immune sequencing clone quantification. Trimming cost V 5 bases and J 6 bases; bases outside gene matches: 10. The CDR3 extends over 14 amino acids. CDR1 is PRHDT, CDR2 FYEKMQ, per germline (reference sequence). Naive CD8 T cells were sorted, and the gate applied was CD8+CD4-CCR7+CD45RA+. Study-level points and caveats: Beyond 20 RNA copies, clones held over 99% of effector molecules, compared with under 1% in naive cells. Investigators reportedly could detect spiked Jurkat TCR RNA from one cell among one million naive cells.

TCRdb re-called the PCR reads through MiXCR, storing one row per CDR3 protein. Here the sample spans about 10,000 distinct CDR3 sequences, 20% to 25% being singletons. The sequence was obtained from a human donor in good health. Some libraries in this study had Jurkat cell RNA spiked in. The chain uses TRBV13 and TRBJ2-7; 7 bases are a match to TRBD1. Sequenced sample: naive CD8+ T cells from blood, with Jurkat cell RNA spiked in. Regarding subset: FACS-sorted CD8+CD4-CCR7+CD45RA+ naive T cells. The DNA for the CDR3 is TGTGCCAGCAGCCCCGATACAGGGGCGGCCGAGCAGTACTTC. Protein: CASSPDTGAAEQYF.